This entry concerns a single T cell receptor beta chain. PCR amplification relied on 60 Vbeta primers (plus 13 Jbeta primers). Sequencing used immunoSEQ multiplex PCR; TCRdb keeps in-frame clones, though not all of them. Counted here are 150,000 to 200,000 clones, 65% to 70% occurring once; the ten biggest clones make up 4.5%. This specimen belongs to a study of cytomegalovirus exposure and HLA in healthy donors. This CDR3 is built from 12 residues. Germline CDR1 MNHNS, CDR2 SASEGT. Trimming cost V 6 bases and J 3 bases, with 9 bases left between them. The sequence was collected from a woman aged 18-30 years in good health and CMV-seropositive. The chain couples TRBV6-1 to TRBJ2-7, with TRBD1 as a possible D gene (6 bases). The sequenced sample consisted of PBMCs. This chain's CDR3 is CASRETGYEQYF. In DNA form, the CDR3 reads TGTGCCAGCAGGGAGACAGGCTACGAGCAGTACTTC.